This T cell receptor beta chain was identified during a study of cytomegalovirus exposure and HLA in healthy donors. Assay used: immunoSEQ multiplex PCR; TCRdb lists only in-frame clones, some missing. There are over 200,000 clones in the sample; 80% to 95% occur only once, and just over 3% lies in the top ten. A roughly 120-subject validation cohort, separate from the approximately 690-subject first cohort, supplied the donors. Note on this clone: Its specificity is unknown.

Broader study findings: A list of approximately 150 TCR beta chains associated with cytomegalovirus was given.

V lost 8 bases to trimming and J lost 0 bases, with 14 bases between them. The CDR3 runs to 16 residues. Per germline, CDR1 MNHNY and CDR2 SVGAGI (reference sequence). The chain combines TRBV6-6 with TRBJ2-6; D gene unclear. The specimen sequenced was PBMCs. The receptor comes from a woman aged 25 to 39 in good health and CMV-seronegative. The CDR3 protein is CASGPSSASGANVLTF. The CDR3 DNA follows: TGTGCCAGCGGCCCCAGCAGTGCCTCTGGGGCCAACGTCCTGACTTTC.